The entry below describes one T cell receptor (beta chain). Its cognate antigen is unknown. The data derive from a study of T cell responses to AZD1222 COVID-19 vaccine. Study at large: Second-dose intervals near 4 or 12 weeks were combined.

Study results and caveats: Repertoires were collected only later (after the peak T cell response had occurred).

Germline values: CDR1 GTSNPN, CDR2 SVGIG (reference sequence). V lost 5 bases to trimming and J lost 2 bases; unmatched junction nucleotides: 3. CDR3 length equals 13 residues. The repertoire was sequenced with immunoSEQ multiplex PCR; TCRdb's copy has only in-frame clones and lacks some. The profile covers around 150,000 clones, with 84% appearing a single time and over 3.5% taken by the ten largest. The source of this sequence is an adult in good health. This specimen consisted of peripheral blood, obtained on day 0 of AZD1222 vaccination. The V call is TRBV30, the J call TRBJ1-1; TRBD1 agrees at 9 bases. The CDR3 is CAWGGQGNTEAFF. CDR3 in DNA: TGTGCCTGGGGGGGACAGGGTAACACTGAAGCTTTCTTT.